These T cell receptor beta chains were read from a single sample in a study of CD8+ T cells in alopecia areata. TCRdb keeps only in-frame clones here, not all; method: immunoSEQ multiplex PCR. This table has 200,000 to 250,000 clones, around three fifths appearing once. The sequencing here drew on CD4+ T cells sorted from blood, taken at week 4, from a patient treated with tofacitinib. The receptors come from a human donor with alopecia areata. The CDR3 runs from the conserved cysteine through the conserved F or W. Fields, in order: J gene, V gene, D gene, clone size, CDR3 protein, CDR3 DNA. A D gene is named only where the DNA matches it firmly. The size field is filled for only some rows; it gives once, few, many or a size class.

TRBJ2-1,TRBV7-6,.,few,CASSPATGGVFSYNEQFF,TGTGCCAGCAGCCCTGCGACAGGAGGGGTTTTTTCCTACAATGAGCAGTTCTTC
TRBJ2-1,TRBV5-6,TRBD2,.,CASSLERGGEQFF,TGTGCCAGCAGCTTGGAGCGGGGAGGTGAGCAGTTCTTC
TRBJ1-1,TRBV30,.,.,CAWIMYRGTEAFF,TGTGCCTGGATTATGTACCGGGGGACTGAAGCTTTCTTT
TRBJ2-2,TRBV5-1,.,.,CASSPNPGDTGELFF,TGCGCCAGCAGCCCCAACCCAGGGGACACCGGGGAGCTGTTTTTT
TRBJ1-1,TRBV9,.,.,CASSVGAITNTEAFF,TGTGCCAGCAGCGTAGGAGCGATCACGAACACTGAAGCTTTCTTT
TRBJ2-1,TRBV6-1,TRBD2,many,CASSGPGGPRNEQFF,TGTGCCAGCAGTGGACCGGGGGGGCCGCGAAATGAGCAGTTCTTC
TRBJ1-2,TRBV12-5,.,few,CASGDIPLRF,TGTGCTAGTGGTGATATTCCCCTACGTTTC
TRBJ2-7,TRBV25-1,.,few,CASSERVWGEYEQYF,TGTGCCAGCAGTGAACGTGTGTGGGGGGAATACGAGCAGTACTTC
TRBJ1-1,TRBV29-1,.,once,CSVVGQKNTEAFF,TGCAGCGTTGTAGGTCAGAAAAACACTGAAGCTTTCTTT
TRBJ1-6,TRBV13,.,few,CASSLRISSPLHF,TGTGCCAGCAGCTTAAGGATCAGTTCACCCCTCCACTTT
TRBJ2-5,TRBV29-1,.,.,CSVWSGVQETQYF,TGCAGCGTCTGGTCGGGGGTCCAAGAGACCCAGTACTTC
TRBJ2-4,TRBV6-1,.,.,CASSEVEYPLAKNIQYF,TGTGCCAGCAGTGAAGTTGAGTACCCACTAGCCAAAAACATTCAGTACTTC
TRBJ2-2,TRBV4-3,.,.,CASSRLSGELFF,TGCGCCAGCAGCCGGTTATCGGGGGAGCTGTTTTTT
TRBJ2-7,TRBV29-1,TRBD1,.,CSVVRWDRGREYEQYF,TGCAGCGTTGTCAGGTGGGACAGGGGGCGAGAATACGAGCAGTACTTC
TRBJ1-2,TRBV7-8,.,.,CASSLSMQGSYGYTF,TGTGCCAGCAGCTTAAGCATGCAGGGAAGCTATGGCTACACCTTC
TRBJ2-5,TRBV7-2,.,.,CASSTGTWETQYF,TGTGCCAGCAGTACCGGGACATGGGAGACCCAGTACTTC
TRBJ2-7,TRBV29-1,.,.,CSVYLTTYEQYF,TGCAGCGTGTACCTTACTACCTACGAGCAGTACTTC
TRBJ1-3,TRBV30,.,.,CAWGIGNTIYF,TGTGCCTGGGGGATTGGAAACACCATATATTTT
TRBJ1-2,TRBV30,.,.,CACRTADYGYTF,TGTGCCTGTAGGACAGCGGACTATGGCTACACCTTC
TRBJ2-2,TRBV9,.,.,CASSVDPTGELFF,TGTGCCAGCAGCGTAGATCCGACCGGGGAGCTGTTTTTT
TRBJ2-1,TRBV29-1,TRBD1,.,CSVEADRANEQFF,TGCAGCGTTGAAGCCGACAGGGCGAATGAGCAGTTCTTC
TRBJ1-2,TRBV5-1,.,few,CASSLEGAYGYTF,TGCGCCAGCAGCTTGGAAGGGGCCTATGGCTACACCTTC
TRBJ2-7,TRBV5-1,.,.,CASSLGTNYEQYF,TGCGCCAGCAGCTTAGGGACAAACTACGAGCAGTACTTC
TRBJ2-4,TRBV2,TRBD1,.,CATALDRGLDIQYF,TGTGCCACTGCCTTGGACAGGGGATTAGACATTCAGTACTTC
TRBJ1-4,TRBV29-1,TRBD1,few,CSVTPGQGDEKLFF,TGCAGCGTCACACCGGGACAGGGGGATGAAAAACTGTTTTTT
TRBJ2-3,TRBV30,TRBD1,.,CACRPGTGSTDTQYF,TGTGCCTGTCGACCTGGGACAGGGTCCACAGATACGCAGTATTTT
TRBJ1-1,TRBV27,TRBD1,.,CASSSGQETEAFF,TGTGCCAGCAGTTCGGGACAGGAGACTGAAGCTTTCTTT
TRBJ1-2,TRBV29-1,TRBD1,.,CSVRSGTDPYGYTF,TGCAGCGTTAGGTCCGGGACAGACCCCTATGGCTACACCTTC
TRBJ1-6,TRBV30,TRBD1,.,CAWSRQGDSPLHF,TGTGCCTGGAGTAGGCAGGGGGACTCACCCCTCCACTTT
TRBJ2-3,TRBV5-1,.,.,CASSLRGVATDTQYF,TGCGCCAGCAGCTTAAGGGGAGTCGCCACAGATACGCAGTATTTT
TRBJ2-5,TRBV7-2,.,.,CASNWWEHQETQYF,TGTGCCAGCAATTGGTGGGAGCACCAAGAGACCCAGTACTTC
TRBJ2-7,TRBV7-2,TRBD1,few,CASRWDRGSYEQYF,TGTGCCAGCAGATGGGACAGGGGATCCTACGAGCAGTACTTC
TRBJ1-3,TRBV30,.,.,CAWTSFSGNTIYF,TGTGCCTGGACCAGTTTCTCTGGAAACACCATATATTTT
TRBJ2-5,TRBV5-1,.,few,CASSSQGQETQYF,TGCGCCAGCAGCTCACAGGGCCAAGAGACCCAGTACTTC
TRBJ1-2,TRBV25-1,.,.,CASSERLGGYTF,TGTGCCAGCAGTGAGAGACTGGGAGGCTACACCTTC
TRBJ2-2,TRBV2,.,.,CASTQSNTGELFF,TGTGCCAGCACACAGTCGAACACCGGGGAGCTGTTTTTT
TRBJ1-1,TRBV29-1,.,.,CSVDGRAKVNTEAFF,TGCAGCGTTGATGGGCGTGCAAAGGTAAACACTGAAGCTTTCTTT
TRBJ1-5,TRBV19,.,few,CASSGRDTRNQPQHF,TGTGCCAGTAGTGGACGGGACACTCGAAATCAGCCCCAGCATTTT
TRBJ2-2,TRBV15,TRBD2,.,CATSRDRLAVRTGELFF,TGTGCCACCAGCAGAGATCGTCTAGCGGTTCGCACCGGGGAGCTGTTTTTT
TRBJ2-1,TRBV29-1,TRBD2,.,CSVTSGYYNEQFF,TGCAGCGTTACTAGCGGCTATTACAATGAGCAGTTCTTC
TRBJ2-5,TRBV30,.,.,CAWSGVQETQYF,TGTGCCTGGAGTGGGGTCCAAGAGACCCAGTACTTC
TRBJ1-1,TRBV2,.,few,CASSSMSTEAFF,TGTGCCAGCAGCAGTATGAGCACTGAAGCTTTCTTT
TRBJ2-5,TRBV10-3,TRBD2,few,CAILSEQAGGSKTQYF,TGTGCCATCCTCTCGGAACAAGCGGGGGGGAGTAAGACCCAGTACTTC
TRBJ1-3,TRBV25-1,.,.,CASSVTTGISGNTIYF,TGTGCCAGCAGTGTAACAACAGGGATCTCTGGAAACACCATATATTTT
TRBJ2-7,TRBV27,.,.,CASTGPGSYEQYF,TGTGCCAGCACTGGGCCTGGAAGCTACGAGCAGTACTTC
TRBJ1-1,TRBV6-5,.,.,CASSPHGGQNTEAFF,TGTGCCAGCAGTCCCCATGGGGGGCAGAACACTGAAGCTTTCTTT
TRBJ2-5,TRBV5-1,.,few,CASKGTAIGETQYF,TGCGCCAGCAAGGGGACCGCAATCGGGGAGACCCAGTACTTC
TRBJ2-1,TRBV5-1,TRBD2,.,CASSFGLAGGYNEQFF,TGCGCCAGCAGCTTCGGTCTAGCGGGGGGTTACAATGAGCAGTTCTTC
TRBJ1-1,TRBV23-1,.,.,CAYPFRDTEAFF,TGCGCGTACCCTTTTCGGGACACTGAAGCTTTCTTT
TRBJ2-3,TRBV27,.,.,CASSYTRTDTQYF,TGTGCCAGCAGTTATACTAGGACAGATACGCAGTATTTT
TRBJ2-3,TRBV7-2,.,.,CASSPRASRADTQYF,TGTGCCAGCAGCCCTCGGGCCAGCCGCGCAGATACGCAGTATTTT
TRBJ2-2,TRBV7-3,.,.,CARGQLPNTGELFF,TGTGCCAGGGGACAACTGCCGAACACCGGGGAGCTGTTTTTT
TRBJ2-1,TRBV5-4,.,.,CASSPRTENNEQFF,TGTGCCAGCAGCCCGAGGACCGAGAACAATGAGCAGTTCTTC
TRBJ1-5,TRBV13,TRBD1,.,CASSFGAGGNSNQPQHF,TGTGCCAGCAGCTTCGGCGCAGGGGGTAATAGCAATCAGCCCCAGCATTTT
TRBJ1-2,TRBV29-1,.,.,CSVREANYGYTF,TGCAGCGTAAGAGAAGCTAACTATGGCTACACCTTC
TRBJ1-2,TRBV11-2,TRBD1,.,CASSLQGDWVGYTF,TGTGCCAGCAGCTTACAGGGGGATTGGGTAGGCTACACCTTC
TRBJ2-5,TRBV2,.,.,CASSSYRDEETQYF,TGTGCCAGCAGTTCTTACAGGGATGAGGAGACCCAGTACTTC
TRBJ2-1,TRBV5-4,TRBD2,.,CASSLTSDNEQFF,TGTGCCAGCAGCTTGACTAGCGACAATGAGCAGTTCTTC
TRBJ1-1,TRBV29-1,TRBD1,.,CSAQEDRENTEAFF,TGCAGCGCTCAAGAGGACAGGGAGAACACTGAAGCTTTCTTT
TRBJ2-7,TRBV6-6,TRBD1,.,CASSWTGGLQEQYF,TGTGCCAGCAGTTGGACAGGGGGACTGCAAGAGCAGTACTTC